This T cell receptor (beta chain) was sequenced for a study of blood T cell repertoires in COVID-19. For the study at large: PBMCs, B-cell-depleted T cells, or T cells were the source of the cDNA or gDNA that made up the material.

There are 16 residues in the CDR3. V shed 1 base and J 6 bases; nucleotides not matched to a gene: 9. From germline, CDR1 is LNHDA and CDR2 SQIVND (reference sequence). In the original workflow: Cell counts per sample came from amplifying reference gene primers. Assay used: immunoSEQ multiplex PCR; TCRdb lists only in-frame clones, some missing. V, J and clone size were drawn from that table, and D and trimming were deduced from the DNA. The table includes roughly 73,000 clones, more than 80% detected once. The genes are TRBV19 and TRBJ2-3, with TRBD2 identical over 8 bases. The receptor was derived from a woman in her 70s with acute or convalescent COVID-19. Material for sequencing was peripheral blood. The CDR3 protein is CASSIGSGTIVDTQYF. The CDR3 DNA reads TGTGCCAGTAGTATAGGTAGCGGGACCATCGTGGATACGCAGTATTTT.